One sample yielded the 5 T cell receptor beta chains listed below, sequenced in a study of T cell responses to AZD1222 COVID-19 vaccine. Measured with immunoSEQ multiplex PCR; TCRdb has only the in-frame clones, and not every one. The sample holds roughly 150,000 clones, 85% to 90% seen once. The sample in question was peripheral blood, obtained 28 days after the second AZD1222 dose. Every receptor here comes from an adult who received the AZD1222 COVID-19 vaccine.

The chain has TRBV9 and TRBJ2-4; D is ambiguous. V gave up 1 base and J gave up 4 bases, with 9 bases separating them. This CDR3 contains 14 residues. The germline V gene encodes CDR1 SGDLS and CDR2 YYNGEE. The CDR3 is CASSVRMRKNIQYF. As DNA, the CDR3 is TGTGCCAGCAGCGTACGGATGAGGAAAAACATTCAGTACTTC.

The CDR3, as DNA: TGCGCCAGCAGCTTCACCCAGGAAACCTACGAGCAGTACTTC. As protein: CASSFTQETYEQYF. The chain carries TRBV5-1 and TRBJ2-7; unclear D gene. Trimming removed 2 bases from V and 2 bases from J, with 11 bases in between. CDR3 length: 14 amino acids. Germline V gene sequence: CDR1 SGHRS, CDR2 YFSETQ.

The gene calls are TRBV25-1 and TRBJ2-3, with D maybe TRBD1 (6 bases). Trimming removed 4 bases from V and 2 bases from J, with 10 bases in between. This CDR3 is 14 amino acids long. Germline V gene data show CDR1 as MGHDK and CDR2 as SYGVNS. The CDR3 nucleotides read TGTGCCAGCAGTGGGGGGCACTCCACAGATACGCAGTATTTT. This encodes CASSGGHSTDTQYF.

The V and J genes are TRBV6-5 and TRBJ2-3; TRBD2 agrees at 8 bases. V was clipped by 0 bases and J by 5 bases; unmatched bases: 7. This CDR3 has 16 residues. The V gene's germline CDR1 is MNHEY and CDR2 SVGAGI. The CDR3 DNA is TGTGCCAGCAGTTACTCGGGGGGACTAGGGGGAGATACGCAGTATTTT. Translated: CASSYSGGLGGDTQYF.

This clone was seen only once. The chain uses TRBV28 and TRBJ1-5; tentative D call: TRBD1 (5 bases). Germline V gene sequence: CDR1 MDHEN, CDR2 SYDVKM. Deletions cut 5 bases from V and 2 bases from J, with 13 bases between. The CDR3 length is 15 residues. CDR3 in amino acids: CASSILEGGNQPQHF. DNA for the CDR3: TGTGCCAGCAGTATCCTGGAAGGGGGCAATCAGCCCCAGCATTTT.